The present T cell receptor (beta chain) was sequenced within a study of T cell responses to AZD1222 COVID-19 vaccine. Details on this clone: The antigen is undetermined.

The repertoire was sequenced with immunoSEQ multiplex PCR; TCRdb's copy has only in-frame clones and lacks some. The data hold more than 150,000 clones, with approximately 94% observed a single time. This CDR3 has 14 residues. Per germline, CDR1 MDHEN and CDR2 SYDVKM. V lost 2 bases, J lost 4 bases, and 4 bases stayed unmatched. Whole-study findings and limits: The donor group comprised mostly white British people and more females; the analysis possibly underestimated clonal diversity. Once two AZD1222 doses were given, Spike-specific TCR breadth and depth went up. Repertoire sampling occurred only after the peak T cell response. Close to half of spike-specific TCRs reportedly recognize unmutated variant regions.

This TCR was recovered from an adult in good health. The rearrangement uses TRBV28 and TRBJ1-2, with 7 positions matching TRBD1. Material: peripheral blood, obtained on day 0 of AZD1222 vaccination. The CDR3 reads CASSLVGGGYGYTF. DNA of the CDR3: TGTGCCAGCAGTTTAGTAGGGGGCGGCTATGGCTACACCTTC.